Below, 19 T cell receptor beta chains from the same sample are listed, as sequenced in a study of T cell responses to AZD1222 COVID-19 vaccine. Clones were read by immunoSEQ multiplex PCR, and TCRdb kept only the in-frame ones, dropping some. The sample lists about 62,000 clones; 70% to 90% were seen once. The sequencing used peripheral blood, collected on day 0 of AZD1222 vaccination. The receptor set was obtained from an adult in good health.

The chain has TRBV19 and TRBJ2-7, with 7 bases matching TRBD1. The CDR3 is made up of 15 amino acids. J gave up 3 bases and V 6 bases, and 11 bases lay outside the gene matches. The germline V gene encodes CDR1 LNHDA and CDR2 SQIVND (reference sequence). Here the CDR3 reads CASSRPTGKFYEQYF. In DNA form, the CDR3 reads TGTGCCAGTAGCCGTCCGACAGGGAAGTTCTACGAGCAGTACTTC. Supplemented by reference TRBV19 and TRBJ2-7, the full variable domain reads DGGITQSPKYLFRKEGQNVTLSCEQNLNHDAMYWYRQDPGQGLRLIYYSQIVNDFQKGDIAEGYSVSREKKESFPLTVTSAQKNPTAFYLCASSRPTGKFYEQYFGPGTRLTVT.

This clone came up once. The gene calls are TRBV7-8 and TRBJ1-3; 7 bases fit TRBD1. This CDR3 has 19 residues. V shed 1 base and J 2 bases; nucleotides not matched to a gene: 14. Germline assignment: CDR1 SGHVS and CDR2 FQNEAQ. In DNA, the CDR3 is TGTGCCAGCAGCTTAGGCCCGATGGGACAGCGGGTAGCTGGAAACACCATATATTTT. Protein product: CASSLGPMGQRVAGNTIYF. Drawing the rest from reference TRBV7-8 and TRBJ1-3, the complete variable domain is GAGVSQSPRYKVAKRGQDVALRCDPISGHVSLFWYQQALGQGPEFLTYFQNEAQLDKSGLPSDRFFAERPEGSVSTLKIQRTQQEDSAVYLCASSLGPMGQRVAGNTIYFGEGSWLTVV.

V usage is TRBV29-1 and J usage is TRBJ1-1; 8 bases are shared with TRBD1. Germline CDR1 is SQVTM and CDR2 is ANQGSEA. The CDR3 extends over 13 amino acids. The V and J ends lost 3 bases and 1 base, in that order; junction bases with no gene match: 1. DNA of the CDR3: TGCAGCGTTGACAGGGGGCCGAACACTGAAGCTTTCTTT. This gives the protein CSVDRGPNTEAFF.

The chain joins TRBV14 to TRBJ2-5; 8 nucleotides match TRBD2. CDR3 length: 15 amino acids. J was trimmed by 4 bases and V by 3 bases; bases with no gene match: 7. Germline V gene sequence: CDR1 SGHDN, CDR2 FVKESK. In nucleotides, the CDR3 is TGTGCCAGCAGCCACATGACTAGCGCGGGAGAGACCCAGTACTTC. Translating gives CASSHMTSAGETQYF.

V usage is TRBV3-1 (or the pseudogene TRBV3-2) and J usage is TRBJ2-1; TRBD2 agrees at 8 bases. The germline V gene has CDR1 LGHDT and CDR2 YNNKEL (reference sequence). J lost 7 bases, V lost 3 bases, and 5 bases had no gene match. The CDR3 covers 14 residues. The CDR3 sequence is CASSHSGGSNEQFF. Written as DNA, the CDR3 is TGTGCCAGCAGCCACTCGGGGGGGTCTAATGAGCAGTTCTTC.

This clone was recorded a few times. This chain links TRBV5-8 with TRBJ2-1; tentatively, D is TRBD1 (5 bases). CDR3 length: 16 residues. The V and J ends lost 2 bases and 2 bases respectively, with 14 bases between them. The germline gives CDR1 SGHTS, CDR2 YDEGEE. Here the CDR3 reads CASSFRQGGPYNEQFF. The CDR3 DNA is TGTGCCAGCAGCTTTCGCCAGGGCGGTCCCTACAATGAGCAGTTCTTC. The complete variable domain, with remaining parts taken from reference TRBV5-8 and TRBJ2-1, reads EAGVTQSPTHLIKTRGQQATLRCSPISGHTSVYWYQQALGLGLQFLLWYDEGEERNRGNFPPRFSGRQFPNYSSELNVNALELEDSALYLCASSFRQGGPYNEQFFGPGTRLTVL.

V is TRBV12-3 or TRBV12-4 and J is TRBJ1-5; tentatively, D is TRBD1 (6 bases). The CDR3 contains 13 residues. V was trimmed by 5 bases and J by 6 bases, leaving 11 bases between them. Here the CDR3 reads CASSKQGGQPQHF. The CDR3 region has the DNA TGTGCCAGCAGTAAACAGGGAGGTCAGCCCCAGCATTTT.

The V gene is TRBV3-1 (or the pseudogene TRBV3-2), the J gene TRBJ1-2; D might be TRBD1 (5 bases). This CDR3 has 14 amino acids. Trimming shortened V by 1 base and J by 4 bases, and 10 bases separated the two germline ends. The germline CDR1 and CDR2 sequences are LGHDT and YNNKEL (reference sequence). CDR3 amino acids: CASSQGTGVYGYTF. The CDR3 DNA is TGTGCCAGCAGCCAAGGAACAGGCGTCTATGGCTACACCTTC.

This sequence joins TRBV4-1 and TRBJ1-3; a possible D gene is TRBD1 (6 bases). The CDR3 is 15 amino acids. Trimming removed 4 bases from V and 1 base from J, with 11 bases in between. Germline V gene sequence: CDR1 MGHRA, CDR2 YSYEKL. CDR3 sequence: CASSLTGSSGNTIYF. CDR3 coding DNA: TGCGCCAGCAGCCTAACAGGGTCGTCTGGAAACACCATATATTTT.

Here the CDR3 DNA reads TGTGCCAGCAGGTGGGGACAGGGTGGCCGAGAGACCCAGTACTTC. Its translation: CASRWGQGGRETQYF. V and J are TRBV2 and TRBJ2-5, with 9 nucleotides matching TRBD1. The CDR3 is 15 residues long. The V gene's germline CDR1 is SNHLY and CDR2 FYNNEI. Unmatched junction bases numbered 9, after V lost 6 bases and J lost 4 bases.

This clone appeared a single time. V gene TRBV30 combines with J gene TRBJ1-4; D remains unclear. The CDR3 is 15 residues long. Deletions cut 2 bases from V and 5 bases from J, with 15 bases between. CDR1 and CDR2 (germline): GTSNPN, SVGIG (reference sequence). For the CDR3, the DNA is TGTGCCTGGAGTCCTATGGGCGCTTTAAATGAAAAACTGTTTTTT. Protein sequence: CAWSPMGALNEKLFF.

The CDR3 region has the DNA TGTGCCAGCAGTTTAGCCCCGGGTAGCGGGGAAGAGACCCAGTACTTC. It yields the protein CASSLAPGSGEETQYF. This sequence joins TRBV6-2 or TRBV6-3 and TRBJ2-5, with 8 positions matching TRBD2. This CDR3 has 16 residues. The ends lost 4 bases at V and 3 bases at J; junction bases unmatched: 10. CDR1 and CDR2 from the germline V gene are MNHEY and SVGEGT.

This clone was seen a single time. This chain links TRBV18 with TRBJ2-2; D gene unclear. With 3 bases removed from V and 6 bases from J, the gap between germline ends came to 8 bases. CDR1 is KGHSH, CDR2 LQKENI, per germline. This CDR3 region has 13 residues. The CDR3 nucleotides are TGTGCCAGCTCACCTCTCACCGCCGGGGAGCTGTTTTTT. Translation: CASSPLTAGELFF.

The V call is TRBV12-5, the J call TRBJ1-1; TRBD1 agrees at 7 bases. Trimming at V came to 9 bases and at J to 0 bases, leaving 4 bases not matched to a gene. CDR1 is LGHNT and CDR2 is FRNRAP in the germline V gene. The CDR3 is made up of 13 amino acids. The chain's CDR3 is CASRGQMNTEAFF. DNA of the CDR3: TGTGCTAGCCGGGGACAGATGAACACTGAAGCTTTCTTT. The full variable domain, its missing parts supplied by reference TRBV12-5 and TRBJ1-1, is DARVTQTPRHKVTEMGQEVTMRCQPILGHNTVFWYRQTMMQGLELLAYFRNRAPLDDSGMPKDRFSAEMPDATLATLKIQPSEPRDSAVYFCASRGQMNTEAFFGQGTRLTVV.

The V and J genes are TRBV4-2 and TRBJ1-5; TRBD1 matches at 10 bases. Germline V CDR1 and CDR2: LGHNA, YNFKEQ. V was clipped by 0 bases and J by 6 bases; unmatched bases: 5. The CDR3 contains 16 residues. The CDR3 region is CASSQESGQGVQPQHF. In DNA form, the CDR3 reads TGTGCCAGCAGCCAAGAGAGTGGACAGGGGGTTCAGCCCCAGCATTTT.

The rearrangement uses TRBV6-5 and TRBJ2-2, with TRBD2 matching over 12 bases. CDR3 size: 15 residues. The germline V gene encodes CDR1 MNHEY and CDR2 SVGAGI. Trimming removed 6 bases from V and 5 bases from J; junction bases left unmatched: 4. CDR3 nucleotides: TGTGCCAGCAGCCTCGGACTAGCGGGGACCGGGGAGCTGTTTTTT. It codes for CASSLGLAGTGELFF.

The rearrangement links TRBV7-2 to TRBJ1-2; 7 positions agree with TRBD1. Germline V gene lookup returns CDR1 SGHTA and CDR2 FQGNSA. The CDR3 has 13 amino acids. The ends lost 4 bases at V and 4 bases at J; junction bases unmatched: 3. The CDR3 is CASSSDRAYGYTF. The CDR3 nucleotides read TGTGCCAGCAGCTCCGACAGGGCCTATGGCTACACCTTC. Together with reference TRBV7-2 and TRBJ1-2, the CDR3 gives the full variable domain: GAGVSQSPSNKVTEKGKDVELRCDPISGHTALYWYRQSLGQGLEFLIYFQGNSAPDKSGLPSDRFSAERTGGSVSTLTIQRTQQEDSAVYLCASSSDRAYGYTFGSGTRLTVV.

The chain uses TRBV15 and TRBJ2-5; D is perhaps TRBD1 or TRBD2 (5 bases each). Germline V lookup: CDR1 LNHNV, CDR2 YYDKDF (reference sequence). There are 15 residues in the CDR3. V was clipped by 0 bases and J by 5 bases, with 13 bases between them. DNA of the CDR3: TGTGCCACCAGCAGAGATTTTGGGGGTACCGAGACCCAGTACTTC. It specifies CATSRDFGGTETQYF.

J is TRBJ2-7 and V is TRBV18, with TRBD2 identical over 8 bases. V was clipped by 5 bases and J by 2 bases; unmatched bases: 8. Germline V CDR1 and CDR2: KGHSH, LQKENI. The CDR3 extends over 15 amino acids. CDR3: CASSTTSGAAYEQYF. The CDR3 DNA reads as TGTGCCAGCTCAACCACTAGCGGAGCCGCCTACGAGCAGTACTTC. Full variable domain (missing parts from reference TRBV18 and TRBJ2-7): NAGVMQNPRHLVRRRGQEARLRCSPMKGHSHVYWYRQLPEEGLKFMVYLQKENIIDESGMPKERFSAEFPKEGPSILRIQQVVRGDSAAYFCASSTTSGAAYEQYFGPGTRLTVT.